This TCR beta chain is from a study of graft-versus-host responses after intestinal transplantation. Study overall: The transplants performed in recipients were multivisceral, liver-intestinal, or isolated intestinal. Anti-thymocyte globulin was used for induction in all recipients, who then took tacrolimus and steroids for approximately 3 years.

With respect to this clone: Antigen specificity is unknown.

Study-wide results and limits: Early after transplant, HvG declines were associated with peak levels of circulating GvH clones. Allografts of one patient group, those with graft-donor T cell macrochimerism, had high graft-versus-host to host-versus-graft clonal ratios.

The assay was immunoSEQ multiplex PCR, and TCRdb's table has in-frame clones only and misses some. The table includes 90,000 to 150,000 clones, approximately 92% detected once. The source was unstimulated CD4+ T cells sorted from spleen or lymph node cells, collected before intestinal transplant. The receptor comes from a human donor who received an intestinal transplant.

The CDR3 protein is CASSENWREQYF. The CDR3 coding sequence is TGTGCCAGCAGTGAAAATTGGAGGGAGCAGTACTTC. V gene TRBV6-5 combines with J gene TRBJ2-7; D perhaps matches TRBD2 (5 bases). The V end lost 5 bases, the J end lost 7 bases, and 12 bases lay between the germline ends. This CDR3 region has 12 residues. CDR1 is MNHEY, CDR2 SVGAGI, per germline.